This T cell receptor (beta chain) was obtained from a study of post-analysis software for immune sequencing data. The TCR beta cDNA libraries carried unique molecular identifiers. TCRdb re-analysed the PCR reads in MiXCR, keeping a single row per CDR3 protein. The sample holds roughly 400,000 distinct CDR3 sequences; 30% to 45% are singletons and the top ten take less than 8%. Turning to this clonotype: What it binds is unknown.

Notes on the study in general: There was significantly lower normalized Chao1 diversity in multiple sclerosis patients than in controls. Patients used several TRBV segments, including TRBV5-6, TRBV5-1 and TRBV20-1, more often than controls. Samples sharing a preparation batch grouped tightly together when assessed by F measure.

Germline values: CDR1 MNHEY, CDR2 SMNVEV (reference sequence). The V gene lost 6 bases and the J gene lost 7 bases, with 15 bases spanning the gap. The CDR3 totals 13 residues. The V and J genes are TRBV27 and TRBJ1-2; D perhaps matches TRBD1 (6 bases). What was sequenced was blood. The clonotype originates from a girl aged 2-10 years with multiple sclerosis. Written as DNA, the CDR3 is TGTGCCAGCAGAGACAGGAGGGTCGCTGGCTACACCTTC. It encodes CASRDRRVAGYTF.